This TCR beta chain emerged from a study of low-dose radiotherapy and immunotherapy resistance in tumors. Study context: The patients were given nivolumab 240 mg every two weeks and ipilimumab 1 mg/kg every six weeks, through an intravenous route. Every two weeks, cyclophosphamide 200 mg/m2 was infused one day before radiation plus immunotherapy. Aspirin was taken orally at 300 mg daily by patients, and this continued for four cycles from cycle 1 day 1.

There are 13 residues in the CDR3. CDR1 is GTSNPN, CDR2 SVGIG, per germline (reference sequence). With 7 bases removed from V and 5 bases from J, the gap between germline ends came to 18 bases. There are many counts of this clonotype. Time point here: before trial treatment. All eligible patients presented with advanced solid tumors that contained no tumor-infiltrating lymphocytes. TRAV- and TRBV-specific primers were used for first-strand cDNA, which covered alpha and beta chains. A constant-region primer paired with the V-primer adapter amplified TCRs over about 19 PCR cycles. TCRdb re-derived calls from the reads in MiXCR, one entry per CDR3 protein. The sample records 75,000 to 95,000 distinct CDR3 sequences, 9.4% being singletons.

The TCR was taken from a male donor with prostate cancer. The chain carries TRBV30 and TRBJ2-7; D is perhaps TRBD2 (5 bases). The sample consisted of PBMCs, taken before treatment. CDR3 bases: TGTGCCTTACGTAGATTTGGACTTGACGAGCAGTACTTC. Translation: CALRRFGLDEQYF.